Each of the 14 T cell receptor beta chains below was sequenced from the same sample in a study of T-cell memory formation after mild COVID-19. One entry per CDR3 protein results from TCRdb running MiXCR on the 5' RACE reads. The top ten hold about 20% of the sample, which has under 450,000 distinct CDR3 sequences, around 14% seen once. The sequenced material came from PBMCs or a T cell subset sorted from them (not recorded which). These receptors were obtained from a man aged 18 to 30 who had mild COVID-19 (a few samples of this study predate the infection). Cell type and time point are not known.

The chain carries TRBV4-1 and TRBJ1-1; D not resolved. Germline lookup yields CDR1 MGHRA and CDR2 YSYEKL. CDR3 size: 15 residues. The ends were cut back, 4 bases at V and 1 base at J, with 13 bases in the middle. Here the CDR3 reads CASSPGVGQNTEAFF. The DNA of the CDR3 is TGCGCCAGCAGCCCAGGCGTAGGTCAGAACACTGAAGCTTTCTTT.

This clonotype occurred many times. V usage is TRBV5-1 and J usage is TRBJ1-6, with TRBD1 as a possible D gene (6 bases). Looked up from germline, CDR1 is SGHRS and CDR2 is YFSETQ. The CDR3 runs to 14 residues. V was pared by 4 bases and J by 5 bases, with 10 bases between. The CDR3 loop is CASSNQGHNSPLHF. In DNA form, the CDR3 reads TGCGCCAGCAGCAATCAGGGGCATAATTCACCCCTCCACTTT. The variable domain in full, with the rest retrieved from reference TRBV5-1 and TRBJ1-6, is KAGVTQTPRYLIKTRGQQVTLSCSPISGHRSVSWYQQTPGQGLQFLFEYFSETQRNKGNFPGRFSGRQFSNSRSEMNVSTLELGDSALYLCASSNQGHNSPLHFGNGTRLTVT.

This clonotype was seen a few times. V gene TRBV6-5 combines with J gene TRBJ2-1, with 10 bases matching TRBD2. The germline gives CDR1 MNHEY, CDR2 SVGAGI. After removal of 2 bases from V and 5 bases from J, the junction contained 9 bases not matched to a gene. The CDR3 is made up of 17 amino acids. CDR3 coding DNA: TGTGCCAGCAGTTACGTACAGCGGGGGGGCCTCGACAATGAGCAGTTCTTC. Amino acid sequence: CASSYVQRGGLDNEQFF.

This clonotype was seen more than once but under ten times. CDR3 sequence (DNA): TGCAGTGCTTTTACTCCGACAGCCAACACAGATACGCAGTATTTT. Residues: CSAFTPTANTDTQYF. The genes are TRBV20-1 and TRBJ2-3; perhaps TRBD1 as D (5 bases). The CDR3 is 15 amino acids. Looked up from germline, CDR1 is DFQATT and CDR2 is SNEGSKA (reference sequence). Deletions cut 5 bases from V and 2 bases from J, with 17 bases between.

This clonotype appeared a few times. This chain connects TRBV29-1 to TRBJ1-2; 8 bases match TRBD1. V dropped 7 bases and J dropped 6; count of bases not matched to a gene: 10. The germline CDR1 and CDR2 sequences are SQVTM and ANQGSEA. This CDR3 comprises 13 residues. The CDR3, as DNA: TGCAGCGGAAAATCCGGACAGGGCGATGGCTACACCTTC. Translated, it gives CSGKSGQGDGYTF.

This chain joins TRBV21-1 and TRBJ2-7; the table's TRBD2 call for D was not verified on the DNA. TRBV21-1 is a pseudogene locus. The CDR3 is made up of 14 amino acids. The CDR3 nucleotides are TGTGCCAGCAGCAGGAGGAGGGAACGGCACGAGCAGTACTTC. Its translation: CASSRRRERHEQYF.

This clonotype was picked up many times. The rearrangement links TRBV4-3 to TRBJ2-2, with 8 bases identical to TRBD1. Per the germline V gene, CDR1 is LGHNA and CDR2 is YSLEER. This CDR3 contains 16 residues. V lost 1 base to trimming and J lost 7 bases; unmatched junction nucleotides: 8. CDR3 bases: TGCGCCAGCAGCCAAGTGGGGACAGGTGGGGACGGGGAGCTGTTTTTT. Its translation: CASSQVGTGGDGELFF.

Comment on this clonotype: A read error may account for a junction end that differs from germline. The chain combines TRBV7-2 with TRBJ1-6; D remains unclear. The V gene's germline CDR1 is SGHTA and CDR2 FQGNSA. The CDR3 sequence is 16 residues long. The CDR3 DNA reads as TGTGCCAGCAGCTTAGAGCGCCCCGGGGTAGGTTCACCCCTCAACTTT. Amino acid sequence: CASSLERPGVGSPLNF. The full variable domain, with the rest looked up from reference TRBV7-2 and TRBJ1-6, is GAGVSQSPSNKVTEKGKDVELRCDPISGHTALYWYRQSLGQGLEFLIYFQGNSAPDKSGLPSDRFSAERTGGSVSTLTIQRTQQEDSAVYLCASSLERPGVGSPLNFGNGTRLTVT.

A note on this clonotype: A much larger clone is a single base away; this may be a read error. The V gene is TRBV21-1, the J gene TRBJ2-6; the table's D call, TRBD1, was not checked against the DNA. TRBV21-1 is assigned pseudogene status. This CDR3 has 15 residues. The CDR3 spells CASSLDTSGANVLTF. CDR3 sequence (DNA): TGTGCCAGCAGCTTGGACACCTCTGGGGCCAACGTCCTGACTTTC.

In its sample, this clonotype was seen a few times. The chain uses TRBV5-1 and TRBJ1-1; 8 positions match TRBD1. J lost 0 bases, V lost 4 bases, and 8 bases had no gene match. The CDR3 consists of 16 residues. Germline V gene lookup returns CDR1 SGHRS and CDR2 YFSETQ. CDR3 residues: CASSTGTGSMNTEAFF. The CDR3 DNA reads TGCGCCAGCAGCACCGGGACAGGCTCAATGAACACTGAAGCTTTCTTT.

This clonotype has a handful of counts. The chain employs TRBV7-9 and TRBJ2-1, with a tentative D call TRBD2 (5 bases). Germline-derived CDR1 and CDR2 are SEHNR and FQNEAQ (reference sequence). The CDR3 spans 13 residues. Trimming stripped 5 bases from V and 10 bases from J, with 15 bases between. In nucleotides, the CDR3 is TGTGCCAGCAGCCTGCCCCGGGAAAGGGAGCAGTTCTTC. It is translated as CASSLPREREQFF.

The genes are TRBV29-1 and TRBJ2-3; tentatively, D is TRBD1 or TRBD2 (5 bases each). The germline V gene encodes CDR1 SQVTM and CDR2 ANQGSEA. The CDR3 is 13 residues long. The V gene lost 7 bases and the J gene lost 2 bases, with 13 bases spanning the gap. The CDR3 region is CSANRDATDTQYF. CDR3 bases: TGCAGCGCGAACCGGGACGCCACAGATACGCAGTATTTT.

This clonotype was picked up a small number of times. This chain joins TRBV6-2 or TRBV6-3 and TRBJ2-1; 9 nucleotides line up with TRBD2. The CDR3 has 14 residues. Germline values: CDR1 MNHEY, CDR2 SVGEGT. Trimming took 6 bases from V and 8 from J; bases not matched to a gene: 8. CDR3 in amino acids: CASSHTLAGDEQFF. CDR3 nucleotides: TGTGCCAGCAGCCATACCTTAGCGGGGGATGAGCAGTTCTTC.

The V gene is TRBV7-8, the J gene TRBJ2-1, with D perhaps TRBD2 (7 bases). Germline V lookup: CDR1 SGHVS, CDR2 FQNEAQ. This CDR3 is built from 16 residues. V dropped 6 bases and J dropped 12 bases, with 27 bases sitting between them. CDR3 sequence (DNA): TGTGCCAGCAGTCGCACAGGGTTGAGGACTAGTTACGGGCAGTTCTTC. As protein: CASSRTGLRTSYGQFF.